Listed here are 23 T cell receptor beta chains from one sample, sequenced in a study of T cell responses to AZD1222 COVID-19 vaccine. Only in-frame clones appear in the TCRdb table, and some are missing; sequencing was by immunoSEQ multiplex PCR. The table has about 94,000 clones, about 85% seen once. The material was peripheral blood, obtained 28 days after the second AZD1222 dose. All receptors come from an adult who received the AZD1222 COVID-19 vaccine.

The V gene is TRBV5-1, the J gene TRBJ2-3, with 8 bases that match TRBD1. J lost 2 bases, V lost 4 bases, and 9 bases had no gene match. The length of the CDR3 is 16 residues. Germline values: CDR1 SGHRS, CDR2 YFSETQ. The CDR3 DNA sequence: TGCGCCAGCAGCCTAGGACAGGGTCCCTTCACAGATACGCAGTATTTT. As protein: CASSLGQGPFTDTQYF.

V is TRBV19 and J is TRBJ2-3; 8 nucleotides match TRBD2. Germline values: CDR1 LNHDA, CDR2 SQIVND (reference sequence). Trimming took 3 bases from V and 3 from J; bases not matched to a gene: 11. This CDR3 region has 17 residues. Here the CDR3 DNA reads TGTGCCAGTAGTATGGGAGTCGGGGGACTAGATACAGATACGCAGTATTTT. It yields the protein CASSMGVGGLDTDTQYF.

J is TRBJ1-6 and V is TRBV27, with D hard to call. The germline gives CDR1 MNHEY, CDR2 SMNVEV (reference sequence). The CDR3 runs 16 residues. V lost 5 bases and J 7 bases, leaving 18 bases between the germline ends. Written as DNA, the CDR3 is TGTGCCAGCAGTCTCGATCCCCGGGCCCGCAATTCACCCCTCCACTTT. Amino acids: CASSLDPRARNSPLHF.

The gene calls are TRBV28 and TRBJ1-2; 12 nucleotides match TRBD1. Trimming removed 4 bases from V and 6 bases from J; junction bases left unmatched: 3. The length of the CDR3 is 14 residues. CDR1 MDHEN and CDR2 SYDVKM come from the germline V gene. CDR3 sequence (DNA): TGTGCCAGCAGTTCGGGACAGGGGGCGAATGGCTACACCTTC. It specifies CASSSGQGANGYTF.

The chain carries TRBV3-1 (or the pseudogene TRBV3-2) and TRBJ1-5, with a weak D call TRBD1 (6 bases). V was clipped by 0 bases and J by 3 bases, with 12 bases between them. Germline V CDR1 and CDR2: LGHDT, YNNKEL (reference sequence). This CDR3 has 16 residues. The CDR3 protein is CASSQDPGGHNQPQHF. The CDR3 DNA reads TGTGCCAGCAGCCAAGATCCGGGGGGACACAATCAGCCCCAGCATTTT.

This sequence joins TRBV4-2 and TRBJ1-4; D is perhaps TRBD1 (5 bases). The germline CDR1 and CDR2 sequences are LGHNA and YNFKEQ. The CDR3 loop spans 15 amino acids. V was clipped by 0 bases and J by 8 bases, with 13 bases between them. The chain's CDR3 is CASSQEWQGNEKLFF. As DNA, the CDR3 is TGTGCCAGCAGCCAAGAGTGGCAGGGAAACGAAAAACTGTTTTTT.

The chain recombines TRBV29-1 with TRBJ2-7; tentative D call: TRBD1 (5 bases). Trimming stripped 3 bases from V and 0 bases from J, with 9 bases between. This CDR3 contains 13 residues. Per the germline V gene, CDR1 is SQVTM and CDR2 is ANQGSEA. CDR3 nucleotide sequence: TGCAGCGTTGACCAGGACAACTCCTACGAGCAGTACTTC. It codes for CSVDQDNSYEQYF.

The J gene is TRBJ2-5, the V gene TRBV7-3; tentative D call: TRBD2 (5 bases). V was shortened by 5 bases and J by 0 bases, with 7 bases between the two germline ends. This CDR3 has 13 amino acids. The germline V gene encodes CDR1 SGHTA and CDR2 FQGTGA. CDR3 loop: CASSTGNQETQYF. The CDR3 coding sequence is TGTGCCAGCAGCACCGGGAACCAAGAGACCCAGTACTTC.

CDR3 sequence: CASSLSQGGGYTF. As DNA, the CDR3 is TGTGCCAGCAGCTTATCTCAGGGGGGTGGCTACACCTTC. The V gene is TRBV7-3, the J gene TRBJ1-2; 7 bases match TRBD1. J lost 7 bases, V lost 2 bases, and 4 bases had no gene match. The V gene's germline CDR1 is SGHTA and CDR2 FQGTGA. The CDR3 totals 13 residues.

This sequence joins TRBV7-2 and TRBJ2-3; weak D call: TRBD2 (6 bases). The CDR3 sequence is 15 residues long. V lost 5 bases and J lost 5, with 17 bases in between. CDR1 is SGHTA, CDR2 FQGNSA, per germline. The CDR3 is CASSVYGSEGDTQYF. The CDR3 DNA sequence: TGTGCCAGCAGCGTATACGGGAGCGAAGGAGATACGCAGTATTTT. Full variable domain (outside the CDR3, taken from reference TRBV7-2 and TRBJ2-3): GAGVSQSPSNKVTEKGKDVELRCDPISGHTALYWYRQSLGQGLEFLIYFQGNSAPDKSGLPSDRFSAERTGGSVSTLTIQRTQQEDSAVYLCASSVYGSEGDTQYFGPGTRLTVL.

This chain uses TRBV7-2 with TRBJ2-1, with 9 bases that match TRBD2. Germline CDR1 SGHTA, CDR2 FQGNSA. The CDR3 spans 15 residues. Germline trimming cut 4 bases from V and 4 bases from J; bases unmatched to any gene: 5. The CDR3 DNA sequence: TGTGCCAGCAGCTCGGGACTAGCAGGGTACAATGAGCAGTTCTTC. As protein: CASSSGLAGYNEQFF.

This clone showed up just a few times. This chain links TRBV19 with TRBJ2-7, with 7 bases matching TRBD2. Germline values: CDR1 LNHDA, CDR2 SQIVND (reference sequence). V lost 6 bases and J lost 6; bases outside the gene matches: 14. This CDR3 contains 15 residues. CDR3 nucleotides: TGTGCCAGTAGCAACCTGGGACTAAGGTATGGCGAGCAGTACTTC. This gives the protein CASSNLGLRYGEQYF.

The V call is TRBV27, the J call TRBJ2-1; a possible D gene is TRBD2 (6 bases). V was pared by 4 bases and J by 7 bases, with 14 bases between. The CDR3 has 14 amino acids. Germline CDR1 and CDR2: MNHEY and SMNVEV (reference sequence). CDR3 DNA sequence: TGTGCCAGCAGTTCCTTCGGGAGAGCTAATGAGCAGTTCTTC. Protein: CASSSFGRANEQFF.

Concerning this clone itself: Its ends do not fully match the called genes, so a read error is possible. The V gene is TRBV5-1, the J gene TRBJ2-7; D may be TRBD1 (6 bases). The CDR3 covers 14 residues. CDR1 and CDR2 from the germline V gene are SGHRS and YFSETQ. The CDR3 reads CASRLDSPTYEQYF. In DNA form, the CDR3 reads TGCGCCAGCAGATTGGACAGCCCAACCTACGAGCAGTACTTC.

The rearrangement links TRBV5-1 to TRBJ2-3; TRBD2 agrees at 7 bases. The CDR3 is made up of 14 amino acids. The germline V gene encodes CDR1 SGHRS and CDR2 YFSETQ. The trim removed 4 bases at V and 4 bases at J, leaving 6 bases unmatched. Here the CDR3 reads CASSLGTISDTQYF. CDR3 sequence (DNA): TGCGCCAGCAGCCTCGGGACTATTTCAGATACGCAGTATTTT.

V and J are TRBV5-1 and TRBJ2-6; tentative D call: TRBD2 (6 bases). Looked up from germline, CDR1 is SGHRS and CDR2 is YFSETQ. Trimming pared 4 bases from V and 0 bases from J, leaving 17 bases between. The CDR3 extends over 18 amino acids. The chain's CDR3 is CASSRPETGDSGANVLTF. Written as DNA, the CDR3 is TGCGCCAGCAGCCGTCCGGAAACGGGGGACTCTGGGGCCAACGTCCTGACTTTC.

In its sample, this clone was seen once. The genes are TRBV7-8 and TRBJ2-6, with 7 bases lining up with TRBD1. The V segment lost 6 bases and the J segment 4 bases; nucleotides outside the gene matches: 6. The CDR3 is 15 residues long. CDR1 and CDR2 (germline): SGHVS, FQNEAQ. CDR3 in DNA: TGTGCCAGCAGTCCGAGGGGGCGAGGGGCCAACGTCCTGACTTTC. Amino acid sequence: CASSPRGRGANVLTF.

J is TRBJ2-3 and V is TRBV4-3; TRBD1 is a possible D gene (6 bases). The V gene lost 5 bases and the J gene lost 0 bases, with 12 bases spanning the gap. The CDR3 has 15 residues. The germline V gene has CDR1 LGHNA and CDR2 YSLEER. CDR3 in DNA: TGCGCCAGCAGCTATCAGGGGCGAAGCACAGATACGCAGTATTTT. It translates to CASSYQGRSTDTQYF.

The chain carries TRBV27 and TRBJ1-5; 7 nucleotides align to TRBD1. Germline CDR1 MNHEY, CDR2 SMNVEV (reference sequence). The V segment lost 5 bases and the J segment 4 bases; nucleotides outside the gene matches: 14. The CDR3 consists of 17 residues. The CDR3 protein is CASSKISGQTNNQPQHF. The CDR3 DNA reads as TGTGCCAGCAGTAAAATCTCGGGACAGACAAATAATCAGCCCCAGCATTTT.

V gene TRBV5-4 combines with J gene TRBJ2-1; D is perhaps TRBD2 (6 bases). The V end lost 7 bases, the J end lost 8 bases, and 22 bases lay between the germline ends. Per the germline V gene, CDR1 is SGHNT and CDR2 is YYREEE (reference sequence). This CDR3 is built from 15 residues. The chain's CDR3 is CASFSASDNLYEQFF. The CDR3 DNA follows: TGTGCCAGCTTTTCGGCTAGCGACAATTTATATGAGCAGTTCTTC.

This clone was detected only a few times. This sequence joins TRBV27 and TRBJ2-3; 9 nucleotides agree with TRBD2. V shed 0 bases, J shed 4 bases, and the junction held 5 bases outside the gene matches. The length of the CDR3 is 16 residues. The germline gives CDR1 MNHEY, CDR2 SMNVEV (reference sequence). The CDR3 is CASSLSAGGMADTQYF. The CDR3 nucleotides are TGTGCCAGCAGTTTATCTGCGGGGGGGATGGCAGATACGCAGTATTTT.

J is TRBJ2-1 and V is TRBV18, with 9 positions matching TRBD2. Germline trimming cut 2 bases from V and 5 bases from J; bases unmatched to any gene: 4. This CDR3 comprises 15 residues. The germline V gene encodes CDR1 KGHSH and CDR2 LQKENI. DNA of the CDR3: TGTGCCAGCTCACCAGTAGCGGGAGATAACAATGAGCAGTTCTTC. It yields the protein CASSPVAGDNNEQFF. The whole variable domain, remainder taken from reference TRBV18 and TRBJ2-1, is NAGVMQNPRHLVRRRGQEARLRCSPMKGHSHVYWYRQLPEEGLKFMVYLQKENIIDESGMPKERFSAEFPKEGPSILRIQQVVRGDSAAYFCASSPVAGDNNEQFFGPGTRLTVL.

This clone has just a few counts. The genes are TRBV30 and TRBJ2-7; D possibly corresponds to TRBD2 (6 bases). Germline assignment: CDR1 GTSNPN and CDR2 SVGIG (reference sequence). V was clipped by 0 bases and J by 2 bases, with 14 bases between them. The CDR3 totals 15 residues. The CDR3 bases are TGTGCCTGGAGTGTCCCACTAGCCGCTACCTACGAGCAGTACTTC. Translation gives CAWSVPLAATYEQYF.